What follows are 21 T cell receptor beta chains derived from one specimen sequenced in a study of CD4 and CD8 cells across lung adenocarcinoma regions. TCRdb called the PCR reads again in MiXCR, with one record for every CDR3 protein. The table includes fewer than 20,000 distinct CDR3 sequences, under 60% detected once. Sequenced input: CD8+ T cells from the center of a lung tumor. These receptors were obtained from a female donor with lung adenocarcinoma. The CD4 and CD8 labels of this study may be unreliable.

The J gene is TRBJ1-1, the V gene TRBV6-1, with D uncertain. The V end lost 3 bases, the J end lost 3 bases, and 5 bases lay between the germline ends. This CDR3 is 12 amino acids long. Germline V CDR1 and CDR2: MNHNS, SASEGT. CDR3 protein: CASSDSYTEAFF. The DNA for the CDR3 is TGTGCCAGCAGTGACAGTTACACTGAAGCTTTCTTT.

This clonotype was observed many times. The CDR3 spells CASSRSGRGFTDTQYF. In DNA form, the CDR3 reads TGTGCCAGCAGCCGGAGTGGGCGGGGGTTCACAGATACGCAGTATTTT. V and J are TRBV11-3 and TRBJ2-3, with TRBD2 matching 7 bases. The junction had 10 bases not matched to a gene; V was cut back by 5 bases and J by 2 bases. The CDR3 totals 16 residues. In germline, CDR1 is SGHNT, CDR2 YENEEA. The full variable domain, completed using reference TRBV11-3 and TRBJ2-3, is EAGVVQSPRYKIIEKKQPVAFWCNPISGHNTLYWYLQNLGQGPELLIRYENEEAVDDSQLPKDRFSAERLKGVDSTLKIQPAELGDSAVYLCASSRSGRGFTDTQYFGPGTRLTVL.

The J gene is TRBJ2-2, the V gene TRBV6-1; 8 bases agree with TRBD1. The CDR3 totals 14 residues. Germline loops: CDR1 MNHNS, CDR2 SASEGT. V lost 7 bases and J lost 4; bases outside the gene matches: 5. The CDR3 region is CASKQGAITGELFF. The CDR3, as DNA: TGTGCCAGCAAGCAGGGGGCGATCACCGGGGAGCTGTTTTTT.

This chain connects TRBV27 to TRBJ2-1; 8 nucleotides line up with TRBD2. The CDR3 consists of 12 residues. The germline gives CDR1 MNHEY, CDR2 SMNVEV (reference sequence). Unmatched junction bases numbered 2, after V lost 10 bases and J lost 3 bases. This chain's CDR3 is CATGLDYNEQFF. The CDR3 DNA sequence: TGTGCCACGGGACTAGACTACAATGAGCAGTTCTTC.

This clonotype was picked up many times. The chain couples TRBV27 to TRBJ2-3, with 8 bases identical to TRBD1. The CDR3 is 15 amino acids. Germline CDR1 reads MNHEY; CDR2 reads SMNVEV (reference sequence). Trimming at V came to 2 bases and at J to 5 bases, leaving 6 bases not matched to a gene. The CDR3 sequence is CASSLQGAAQDTQYF. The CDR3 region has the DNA TGTGCCAGCAGTTTACAGGGGGCGGCCCAAGATACGCAGTATTTT.

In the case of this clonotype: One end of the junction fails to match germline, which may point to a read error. In DNA form, the CDR3 reads TGTGTCAGCCGGGGAGGGAACTATGGCTACACCTTC. Its protein is CVSRGGNYGYTF. V is TRBV6-1 and J is TRBJ1-2; no clear D gene. This CDR3 comprises 12 residues. Germline V gene lookup returns CDR1 MNHNS and CDR2 SASEGT.

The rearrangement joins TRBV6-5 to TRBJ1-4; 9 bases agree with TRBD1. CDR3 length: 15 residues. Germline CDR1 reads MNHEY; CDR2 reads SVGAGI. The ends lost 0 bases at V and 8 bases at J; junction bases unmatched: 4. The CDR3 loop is CASSYSDRGGEKLFF. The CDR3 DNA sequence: TGTGCCAGCAGTTACTCGGACAGGGGTGGAGAAAAACTGTTTTTT.

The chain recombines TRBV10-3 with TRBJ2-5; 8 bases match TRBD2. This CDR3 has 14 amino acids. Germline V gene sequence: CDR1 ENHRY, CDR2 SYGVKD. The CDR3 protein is CAGSGSGDPETQYF. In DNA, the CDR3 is TGTGCGGGCAGCGGGAGCGGGGACCCAGAGACCCAGTACTTC.

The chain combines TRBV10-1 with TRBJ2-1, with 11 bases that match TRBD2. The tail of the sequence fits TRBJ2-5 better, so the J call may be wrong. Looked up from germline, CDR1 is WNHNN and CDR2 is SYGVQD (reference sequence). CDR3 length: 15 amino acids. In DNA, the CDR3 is TGCGCCAGCACAGTTGATAGCGGGAGGGCCGAGACCCAGTACTTC. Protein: CASTVDSGRAETQYF.

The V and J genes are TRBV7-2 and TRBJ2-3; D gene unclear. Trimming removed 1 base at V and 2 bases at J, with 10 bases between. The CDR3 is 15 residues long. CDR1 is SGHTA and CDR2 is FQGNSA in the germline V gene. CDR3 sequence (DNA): TGTGCCAGCAGCTTAGTATCGGGTTACACAGATACGCAGTATTTT. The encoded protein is CASSLVSGYTDTQYF.

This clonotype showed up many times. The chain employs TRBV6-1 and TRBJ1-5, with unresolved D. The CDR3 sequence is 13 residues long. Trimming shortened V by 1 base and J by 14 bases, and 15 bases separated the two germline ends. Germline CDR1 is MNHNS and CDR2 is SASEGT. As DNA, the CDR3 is TGTGCCAGCAGTGAAGGTGATGAGGGAGGAAAGCATTTT. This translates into CASSEGDEGGKHF.

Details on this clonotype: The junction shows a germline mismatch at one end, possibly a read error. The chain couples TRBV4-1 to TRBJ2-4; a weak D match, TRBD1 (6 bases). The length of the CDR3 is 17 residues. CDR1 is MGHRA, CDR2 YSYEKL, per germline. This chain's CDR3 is CASSQGVQGRAKDIQYF. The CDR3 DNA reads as TGCGCCAGCAGCCAGGGGGTACAGGGCCGGGCCAAAGACATTCAGTACTTC.

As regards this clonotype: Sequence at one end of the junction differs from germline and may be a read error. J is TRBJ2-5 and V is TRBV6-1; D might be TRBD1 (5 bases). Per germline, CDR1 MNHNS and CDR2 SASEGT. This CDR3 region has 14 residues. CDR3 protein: CASRGHLYPETQYF. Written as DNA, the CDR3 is TGTGCCAGCCGAGGACACCTATACCCAGAGACCCAGTATTTC.

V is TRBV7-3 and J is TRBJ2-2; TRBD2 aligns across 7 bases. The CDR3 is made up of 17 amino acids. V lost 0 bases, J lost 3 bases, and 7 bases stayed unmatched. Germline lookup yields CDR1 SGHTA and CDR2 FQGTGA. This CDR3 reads CASSLTSSGRDTGELFF. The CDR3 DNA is TGTGCCAGCAGCTTAACATCTAGTGGGAGGGACACCGGGGAGCTGTTTTTT.

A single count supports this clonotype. The CDR3 nucleotides read TGTGCCAGCAATAAGGACTATTCCTCCTACAATGAGCAGTTCTTC. Translating it yields CASNKDYSSYNEQFF. The chain is built from TRBV27 and TRBJ2-1; TRBD2 might be the D (6 bases). With 7 bases removed from V and 0 bases from J, the gap between germline ends came to 13 bases. The CDR3 extends over 15 amino acids. Germline loops: CDR1 MNHEY, CDR2 SMNVEV (reference sequence).

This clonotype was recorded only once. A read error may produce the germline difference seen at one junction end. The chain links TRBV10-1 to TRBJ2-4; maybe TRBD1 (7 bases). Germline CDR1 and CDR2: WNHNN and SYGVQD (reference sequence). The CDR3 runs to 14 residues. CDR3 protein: CGSRGVRAGDTQYF. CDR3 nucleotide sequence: TGCGGCAGCAGGGGGGTGCGAGCCGGAGACACGCAGTATTTC.

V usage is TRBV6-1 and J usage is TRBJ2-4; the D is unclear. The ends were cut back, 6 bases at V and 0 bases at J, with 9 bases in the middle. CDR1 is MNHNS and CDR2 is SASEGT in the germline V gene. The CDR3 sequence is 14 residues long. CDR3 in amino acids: CASRLLLAKNIQYF. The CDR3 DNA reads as TGTGCCAGCAGGCTTTTACTAGCCAAAAACATTCAGTACTTC.

The CDR3 is CAGRRWRDPDTQYF. The CDR3 DNA follows: TGTGCGGGGCGTCGTTGGCGTGACCCAGATACGCAGTATTTT. The rearrangement uses TRBV12-3 or TRBV12-4 and TRBJ2-3, with TRBD1 as a possible D gene (5 bases). CDR3 length: 14 amino acids.

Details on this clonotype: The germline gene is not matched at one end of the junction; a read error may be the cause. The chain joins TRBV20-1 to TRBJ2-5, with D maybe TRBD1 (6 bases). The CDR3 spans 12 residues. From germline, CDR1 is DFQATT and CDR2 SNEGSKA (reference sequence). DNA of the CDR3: TGCAGTGCTGAACAGGGCGAAGAGACCCAGTACTTT. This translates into CSAEQGEETQYF.

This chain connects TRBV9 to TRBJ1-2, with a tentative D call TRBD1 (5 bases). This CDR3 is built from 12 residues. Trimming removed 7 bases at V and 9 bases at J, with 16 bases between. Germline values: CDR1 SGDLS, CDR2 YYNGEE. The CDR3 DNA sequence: TGTGCCAGCTTCGGGCAGGGCCGACGCTACACCTTC. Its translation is CASFGQGRRYTF.

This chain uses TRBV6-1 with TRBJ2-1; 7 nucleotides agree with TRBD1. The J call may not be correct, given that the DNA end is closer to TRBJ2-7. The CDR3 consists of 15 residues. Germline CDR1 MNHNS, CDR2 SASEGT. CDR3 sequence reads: CASSESPGQSYEQYF. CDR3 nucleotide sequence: TGTGCCAGCAGTGAAAGTCCGGGACAGTCCTACGAGCAGTACTTC.